The rows below give T cell receptor beta chains drawn from one sample of a study of Tregs in tolerant kidney transplant recipients. Clones were sequenced by immunoSEQ multiplex PCR, and TCRdb holds only the in-frame ones, with some missing. The sample records fewer than 20,000 clones, around 53% being singletons. These receptors are not linked to any known antigen. The sample here was CD4+ T cells from blood cultured with allogeneic cells, taken before the transplant. These receptors all stem from a human patient who received a combined kidney and bone marrow transplant. Each CDR3 is given with its conserved first and last residue. The D gene is left open where the match is weak. Clone size is not always given. Where it is, it says once, few, many or a class for expanded clones.

v_call: TRBV10-2; j_call: TRBJ2-7; d_call: NA; clone_size: few; cdr3_aa: CASSESRVLASLF; cdr3_nt: TGCGCCAGCAGTGAGTCGAGGGTCCTAGCGTCGCTCTTC
v_call: TRBV13; j_call: TRBJ1-2; d_call: TRBD1; clone_size: NA; cdr3_aa: CASTDRGPYGYTF; cdr3_nt: TGTGCCAGTACGGACAGGGGGCCCTATGGCTACACCTTC
v_call: TRBV7-2; j_call: TRBJ2-7; d_call: TRBD1; clone_size: NA; cdr3_aa: CVSSQKTGGSYEQYF; cdr3_nt: TGTGTCAGCAGCCAAAAGACAGGGGGCAGCTACGAGCAGTACTTC
v_call: TRBV15; j_call: TRBJ2-5; d_call: TRBD1; clone_size: NA; cdr3_aa: CATSRGGQGVGSETQYF; cdr3_nt: TGTGCCACCAGCAGAGGCGGACAGGGGGTTGGCTCGGAGACCCAGTACTTC
v_call: TRBV7-3; j_call: TRBJ1-2; d_call: NA; clone_size: few; cdr3_aa: CASSLAQGYGYTF; cdr3_nt: TGTGCCAGCAGCTTAGCACAGGGCTATGGCTACACCTTC
v_call: TRBV19; j_call: TRBJ1-4; d_call: NA; clone_size: few; cdr3_aa: CASSMVVRGSEKLFF; cdr3_nt: TGTGCCAGTAGTATGGTGGTCAGGGGCAGTGAAAAACTGTTTTTT
v_call: TRBV7-2; j_call: TRBJ2-2; d_call: NA; clone_size: NA; cdr3_aa: CASSLRTTGELFF; cdr3_nt: TGTGCCAGCAGCTTACGAACTACCGGGGAGCTGTTTTTT
v_call: TRBV2; j_call: TRBJ1-2; d_call: TRBD1; clone_size: few; cdr3_aa: CASNPGTGNIYGYTF; cdr3_nt: TGTGCCAGCAACCCCGGGACAGGGAATATATACGGCTACACCTTC
v_call: TRBV5-8; j_call: TRBJ1-2; d_call: NA; clone_size: few; cdr3_aa: CASSPSGRNGYGYTF; cdr3_nt: TGTGCCAGCAGCCCGTCAGGGAGGAACGGGTATGGCTACACCTTC
v_call: TRBV7-9; j_call: TRBJ2-7; d_call: TRBD2; clone_size: NA; cdr3_aa: CASSPPYGGGYEQYF; cdr3_nt: TGTGCCAGCAGCCCGCCGTACGGGGGGGGCTACGAGCAGTACTTC
v_call: TRBV9; j_call: TRBJ2-2; d_call: NA; clone_size: medium-sized; cdr3_aa: CASSTSSNTGELFF; cdr3_nt: TGTGCCAGCAGTACTAGCTCCAACACCGGGGAGCTGTTTTTT
v_call: TRBV28; j_call: TRBJ1-2; d_call: TRBD1; clone_size: NA; cdr3_aa: CASSLRGQGGYTF; cdr3_nt: TGTGCCAGCAGTTTAAGGGGGCAGGGTGGCTACACCTTC
v_call: TRBV18; j_call: TRBJ1-6; d_call: NA; clone_size: few; cdr3_aa: CASSPNREGNSPLHF; cdr3_nt: TGTGCCAGCTCACCAAACAGGGAAGGGAATTCACCCCTCCACTTT
v_call: TRBV7-9; j_call: TRBJ2-1; d_call: TRBD2; clone_size: NA; cdr3_aa: CASSSTSGRAVGEQFF; cdr3_nt: TGTGCCAGCAGCTCGACTAGCGGGAGGGCTGTAGGAGAGCAGTTCTTC
v_call: TRBV19; j_call: TRBJ1-5; d_call: NA; clone_size: medium-sized; cdr3_aa: CASSTSRMGNQPQHF; cdr3_nt: TGTGCCAGTAGTACCTCGCGAATGGGCAATCAGCCCCAGCATTTT
v_call: TRBV19; j_call: TRBJ1-5; d_call: TRBD1; clone_size: NA; cdr3_aa: CASSTDRGKGNQPQHF; cdr3_nt: TGTGCCAGTAGTACCGACAGGGGAAAGGGCAATCAGCCCCAGCATTTT
v_call: TRBV30; j_call: TRBJ2-3; d_call: TRBD2; clone_size: few; cdr3_aa: CAWSGPLAGSTDTQYF; cdr3_nt: TGTGCCTGGAGTGGCCCCCTAGCGGGTAGCACAGATACGCAGTATTTT
v_call: TRBV7-9; j_call: TRBJ1-2; d_call: TRBD1; clone_size: NA; cdr3_aa: CASSSTGIGYGYTF; cdr3_nt: TGTGCCAGCAGCTCGACAGGGATCGGCTATGGCTACACCTTC
v_call: TRBV7-6; j_call: TRBJ2-3; d_call: NA; clone_size: NA; cdr3_aa: CASSQLSGKSTDTQYF; cdr3_nt: TGTGCCAGCAGCCAACTTAGCGGAAAGAGCACAGATACGCAGTATTTT
v_call: TRBV5-1; j_call: TRBJ2-5; d_call: TRBD1; clone_size: few; cdr3_aa: CASSTGQGAQETQYF; cdr3_nt: TGCGCCAGCAGCACCGGACAGGGGGCGCAAGAGACCCAGTACTTC
v_call: TRBV18; j_call: TRBJ1-1; d_call: TRBD1; clone_size: few; cdr3_aa: CASSPRTGANTEAFF; cdr3_nt: TGTGCCAGCTCACCTCGAACAGGGGCGAACACTGAAGCTTTCTTT
v_call: TRBV5-5; j_call: TRBJ1-3; d_call: NA; clone_size: few; cdr3_aa: CASSEPGNYGNTIYF; cdr3_nt: TGTGCCAGCAGCGAACCGGGAAACTATGGAAACACCATATATTTT
v_call: TRBV4-1; j_call: TRBJ2-3; d_call: TRBD2; clone_size: NA; cdr3_aa: CASSQDLAGGVDTQYF; cdr3_nt: TGTGCCAGCAGCCAAGACTTAGCGGGGGGGGTAGATACGCAGTATTTT
v_call: TRBV7-2; j_call: TRBJ2-7; d_call: NA; clone_size: NA; cdr3_aa: CASSSGTGYEQYF; cdr3_nt: TGTGCCAGCAGCTCCGGTACAGGCTACGAGCAGTACTTC
v_call: TRBV5-4; j_call: TRBJ2-7; d_call: NA; clone_size: NA; cdr3_aa: CASSREGLPSYEQYF; cdr3_nt: TGTGCCAGCAGCCGCGAGGGACTCCCCTCCTACGAGCAGTACTTC
v_call: TRBV6-5; j_call: TRBJ2-7; d_call: TRBD1; clone_size: NA; cdr3_aa: CASSRPGQETYEQYF; cdr3_nt: TGTGCCAGCAGTCGACCGGGACAGGAGACCTACGAGCAGTACTTC
v_call: TRBV4-2; j_call: TRBJ2-7; d_call: NA; clone_size: NA; cdr3_aa: CASSRQLESEQYF; cdr3_nt: TGTGCCAGCAGCCGTCAGTTGGAGAGCGAGCAGTACTTC
v_call: TRBV20-1; j_call: TRBJ1-1; d_call: TRBD1; clone_size: NA; cdr3_aa: CSPLDRAEAFF; cdr3_nt: TGCAGTCCCTTGGACAGGGCCGAAGCTTTCTTT
v_call: TRBV5-1; j_call: TRBJ1-6; d_call: NA; clone_size: NA; cdr3_aa: CASSLGQRHSSYNSPLHF; cdr3_nt: TGCGCCAGCAGCTTGGGTCAGAGACACAGCTCCTATAATTCACCCCTCCACTTT
v_call: TRBV11-3; j_call: TRBJ2-1; d_call: TRBD1; clone_size: medium-sized; cdr3_aa: CASSLDRGSYNEQFF; cdr3_nt: TGTGCCAGCAGTCTCGACAGGGGCTCCTACAATGAGCAGTTCTTC
v_call: TRBV18; j_call: TRBJ2-2; d_call: NA; clone_size: NA; cdr3_aa: CASCRVSDGELFF; cdr3_nt: TGTGCCAGCTGCAGGGTATCGGACGGGGAGCTGTTTTTT
v_call: TRBV7-2; j_call: TRBJ2-3; d_call: TRBD1; clone_size: few; cdr3_aa: CASSLYRGADTQYF; cdr3_nt: TGTGCCAGCAGCTTATACAGGGGCGCAGATACGCAGTATTTT
v_call: TRBV5-6; j_call: TRBJ1-4; d_call: NA; clone_size: NA; cdr3_aa: CASSYRPQEKLFF; cdr3_nt: TGTGCCAGCAGCTACCGCCCGCAGGAAAAACTGTTTTTT
v_call: TRBV9; j_call: TRBJ2-2; d_call: TRBD1; clone_size: NA; cdr3_aa: CASSVTQGAGELFF; cdr3_nt: TGTGCCAGCAGCGTAACCCAGGGGGCAGGGGAGCTGTTTTTT
v_call: TRBV15; j_call: TRBJ2-1; d_call: TRBD2; clone_size: NA; cdr3_aa: CATSRELFGGFYNEQFF; cdr3_nt: TGTGCCACCAGCAGAGAGCTTTTCGGGGGGTTTTACAATGAGCAGTTCTTC
v_call: TRBV7-2; j_call: TRBJ1-1; d_call: TRBD1; clone_size: few; cdr3_aa: CASSLMDRGTGGTEAFF; cdr3_nt: TGTGCCAGCAGCTTAATGGACAGGGGGACCGGAGGCACTGAAGCTTTCTTT
v_call: TRBV7-2; j_call: TRBJ1-6; d_call: NA; clone_size: NA; cdr3_aa: CASSLGTVSPLHF; cdr3_nt: TGTGCCAGCAGCTTAGGGACAGTTTCACCCCTCCACTTT
v_call: TRBV27; j_call: TRBJ2-5; d_call: TRBD2; clone_size: NA; cdr3_aa: CASSSGRLRGVQETQYF; cdr3_nt: TGTGCCAGCAGTTCGGGTCGTTTGCGGGGGGTCCAAGAGACCCAGTACTTC
v_call: TRBV11-2; j_call: TRBJ1-3; d_call: NA; clone_size: NA; cdr3_aa: CASSLDFRLSGNTIYF; cdr3_nt: TGTGCCAGCAGCTTAGATTTCCGACTCTCTGGAAACACCATATATTTT
v_call: TRBV9; j_call: TRBJ1-3; d_call: NA; clone_size: few; cdr3_aa: CASSVGPTRPSGNTIYF; cdr3_nt: TGTGCCAGCAGCGTAGGGCCTACTAGACCAAGTGGAAACACCATATATTTT
v_call: TRBV2; j_call: TRBJ2-1; d_call: TRBD1; clone_size: medium-sized; cdr3_aa: CASRTGAWINEQFF; cdr3_nt: TGTGCCAGCAGGACAGGGGCTTGGATCAATGAGCAGTTCTTC
v_call: TRBV5-5; j_call: TRBJ2-3; d_call: TRBD2; clone_size: NA; cdr3_aa: CASSFLAGGLTDTQYF; cdr3_nt: TGTGCCAGCAGCTTCCTAGCGGGGGGGCTTACAGATACGCAGTATTTT
v_call: TRBV29-1; j_call: TRBJ2-3; d_call: TRBD1; clone_size: NA; cdr3_aa: CSVVGTGKGTDTQYF; cdr3_nt: TGCAGCGTCGTTGGGACAGGGAAGGGCACAGATACGCAGTATTTT
v_call: TRBV27; j_call: TRBJ1-6; d_call: NA; clone_size: NA; cdr3_aa: CASSPAMNNSPLHF; cdr3_nt: TGTGCCAGCAGCCCCGCTATGAATAATTCACCCCTCCACTTT
v_call: TRBV11-1; j_call: TRBJ2-5; d_call: TRBD2; clone_size: NA; cdr3_aa: CASSLTLAGETQYF; cdr3_nt: TGTGCCAGCAGCTTAACGTTAGCGGGAGAGACCCAGTACTTC
v_call: TRBV4-2; j_call: TRBJ2-3; d_call: TRBD2; clone_size: NA; cdr3_aa: CASSQDLAGGVDTQYF; cdr3_nt: TGTGCCAGCAGCCAAGACTTAGCGGGGGGGGTAGATACGCAGTATTTT
v_call: TRBV7-6; j_call: TRBJ2-2; d_call: TRBD1; clone_size: NA; cdr3_aa: CASSPRLRQGGTGELFF; cdr3_nt: TGTGCCAGCAGCCCGCGGCTAAGACAGGGTGGAACCGGGGAGCTGTTTTTT
v_call: TRBV6-5; j_call: TRBJ2-2; d_call: NA; clone_size: NA; cdr3_aa: CASSDNQAGELFF; cdr3_nt: TGTGCCAGCAGTGACAATCAGGCCGGGGAGCTGTTTTTT
v_call: TRBV11-1; j_call: TRBJ2-3; d_call: NA; clone_size: NA; cdr3_aa: CASSLGGPPDTQYF; cdr3_nt: TGTGCCAGCAGCTTAGGAGGGCCCCCAGATACGCAGTATTTT
v_call: TRBV7-9; j_call: TRBJ2-1; d_call: TRBD2; clone_size: few; cdr3_aa: CASSLSLAGSYNEQFF; cdr3_nt: TGTGCCAGCAGCTTATCTCTAGCGGGCTCCTACAATGAGCAGTTCTTC
v_call: TRBV11-2; j_call: TRBJ2-2; d_call: NA; clone_size: few; cdr3_aa: CASSLMAGITGELFF; cdr3_nt: TGTGCCAGCAGCTTAATGGCGGGTATCACCGGGGAGCTGTTTTTT
v_call: TRBV11-2; j_call: TRBJ2-7; d_call: NA; clone_size: NA; cdr3_aa: CASSLASGVEQYF; cdr3_nt: TGTGCCAGCAGCTTAGCGTCCGGGGTCGAGCAGTACTTC
v_call: TRBV4-2; j_call: TRBJ2-2; d_call: NA; clone_size: NA; cdr3_aa: CASSPGQNTGELFF; cdr3_nt: TGTGCCAGCAGCCCCGGACAGAACACCGGGGAGCTGTTTTTT